This T cell receptor (beta chain) appears in the sequencing data of a study of cytomegalovirus exposure and HLA in healthy donors. The study's findings and limits: In a later analysis, about 17,000 TCR beta sequences were associated with HLA alleles at 0.05 false discovery rate. In an earlier analysis, about 87% or about 30%: the productive usage of most TCR beta V segments.

Germline CDR1 reads MDHEN; CDR2 reads SYDVKM. The ends were cut back, 3 bases at V and 1 base at J, with 21 bases in the middle. The CDR3 is made up of 18 amino acids. PCR amplification relied on 60 Vbeta primers (plus 13 Jbeta primers). The repertoire was sequenced with immunoSEQ multiplex PCR; TCRdb's copy has only in-frame clones and lacks some. Of some 180,000 clones in the sample, 9.5% to 15% were seen once. A remark on this clone: What it binds is unknown.

This TCR was recovered from a man aged 50 or older in good health and CMV-seropositive. Sample: PBMCs. The chain carries TRBV28 and TRBJ1-1; tentative D call: TRBD1 (6 bases). The DNA of the CDR3 is TGTGCCAGCAGTTTGGGTCCCCCCGCGACAGGTCGGAACACTGAAGCTTTCTTT. It codes for CASSLGPPATGRNTEAFF. Full variable domain (rest looked up from reference TRBV28 and TRBJ1-1): DVKVTQSSRYLVKRTGEKVFLECVQDMDHENMFWYRQDPGLGLRLIYFSYDVKMKEKGDIPEGYSVSREKKERFSLILESASTNQTSMYLCASSLGPPATGRNTEAFFGQGTRLTVV.